A single sample is the source of the 3 T cell receptor beta chains below, sequenced in a study of T cell responses to AZD1222 COVID-19 vaccine. This table comes from immunoSEQ multiplex PCR, and its TCRdb copy is limited to in-frame clones, with some not included. The table lists fewer than 200,000 clones, 80% to 95% of them singletons. Sequencing was performed on peripheral blood, taken on day 0 of AZD1222 vaccination. The receptors derive from an adult in good health.

V and J are TRBV9 and TRBJ1-1, with TRBD1 as a possible D gene (5 bases). This CDR3 is built from 16 residues. The V end lost 0 bases, the J end lost 2 bases, and 14 bases lay between the germline ends. The germline V gene has CDR1 SGDLS and CDR2 YYNGEE. The DNA of the CDR3 is TGTGCCAGCAGCGTAGTGGCTTCGGGGGTTAACACTGAAGCTTTCTTT. Protein: CASSVVASGVNTEAFF.

The chain has TRBV27 and TRBJ1-1, with TRBD1 matching over 7 bases. The CDR3 loop spans 14 amino acids. CDR1 and CDR2 (germline): MNHEY, SMNVEV (reference sequence). V was clipped by 5 bases and J by 6 bases; unmatched bases: 9. As DNA, the CDR3 is TGTGCCAGCAGTCTTTCGGGGACAGCCGCTGAAGCTTTCTTT. Protein sequence: CASSLSGTAAEAFF.

V is TRBV6-6 and J is TRBJ1-2; TRBD1 agrees at 7 bases. The CDR3 loop spans 12 amino acids. Trimming cost V 5 bases and J 8 bases; bases outside gene matches: 5. Germline CDR1 is MNHNY and CDR2 is SVGAGI (reference sequence). The CDR3 region is CASSDRVEGYTF. DNA for the CDR3: TGTGCCAGCAGTGACAGGGTTGAGGGCTACACCTTC.